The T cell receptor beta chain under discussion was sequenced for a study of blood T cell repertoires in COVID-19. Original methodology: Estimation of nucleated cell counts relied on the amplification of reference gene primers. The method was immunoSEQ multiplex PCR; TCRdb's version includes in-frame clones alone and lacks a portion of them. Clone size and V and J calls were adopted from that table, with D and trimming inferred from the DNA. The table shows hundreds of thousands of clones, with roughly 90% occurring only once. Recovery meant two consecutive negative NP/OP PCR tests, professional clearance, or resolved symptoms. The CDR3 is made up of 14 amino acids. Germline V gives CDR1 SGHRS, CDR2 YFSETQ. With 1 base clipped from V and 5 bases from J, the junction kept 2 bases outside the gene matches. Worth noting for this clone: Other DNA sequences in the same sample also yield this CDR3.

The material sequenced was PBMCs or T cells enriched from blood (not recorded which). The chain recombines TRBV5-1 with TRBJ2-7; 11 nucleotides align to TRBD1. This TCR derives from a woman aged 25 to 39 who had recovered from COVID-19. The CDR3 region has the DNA TGCGCCAGCAGCTTGCGGACAGGGGGCCACGAGCAGTACTTC. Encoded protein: CASSLRTGGHEQYF.